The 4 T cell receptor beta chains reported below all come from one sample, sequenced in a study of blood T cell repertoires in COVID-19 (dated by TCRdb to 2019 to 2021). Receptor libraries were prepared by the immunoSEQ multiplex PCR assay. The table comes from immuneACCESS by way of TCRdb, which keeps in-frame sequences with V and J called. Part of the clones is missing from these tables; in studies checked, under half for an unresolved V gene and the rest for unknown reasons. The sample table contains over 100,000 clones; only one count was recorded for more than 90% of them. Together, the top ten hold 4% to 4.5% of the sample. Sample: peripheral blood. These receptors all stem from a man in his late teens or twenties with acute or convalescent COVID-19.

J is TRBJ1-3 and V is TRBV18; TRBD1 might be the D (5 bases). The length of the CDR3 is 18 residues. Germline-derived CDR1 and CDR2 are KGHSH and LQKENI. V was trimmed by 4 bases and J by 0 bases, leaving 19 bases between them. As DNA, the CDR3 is TGTGCCAGCTCACTTTCTAGAGACAGACCGTCCTCTGGAAACACCATATATTTT. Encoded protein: CASSLSRDRPSSGNTIYF.

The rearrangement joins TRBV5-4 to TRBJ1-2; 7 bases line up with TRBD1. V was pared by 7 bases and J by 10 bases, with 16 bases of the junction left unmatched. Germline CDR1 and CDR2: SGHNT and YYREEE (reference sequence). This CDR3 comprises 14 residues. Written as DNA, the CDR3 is TGTGCCAGCCGCAAAACAGGGGCGCCCTCGTCCTACACCTTC. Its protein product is CASRKTGAPSSYTF.

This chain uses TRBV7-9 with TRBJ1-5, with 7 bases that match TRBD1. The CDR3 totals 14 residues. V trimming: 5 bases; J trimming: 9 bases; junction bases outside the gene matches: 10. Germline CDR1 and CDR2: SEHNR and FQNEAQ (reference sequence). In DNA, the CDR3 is TGTGCCAGCAGCGTGGGGACAGTGCCTATGCCCCAGCATTTT. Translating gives CASSVGTVPMPQHF.

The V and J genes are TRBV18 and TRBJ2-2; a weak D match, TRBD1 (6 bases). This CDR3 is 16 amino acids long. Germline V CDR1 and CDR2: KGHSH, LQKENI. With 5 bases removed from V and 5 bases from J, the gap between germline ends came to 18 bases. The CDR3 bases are TGTGCCAGCTCATCGTACCAGGGAAGGGGGACCGGGGAGCTGTTTTTT. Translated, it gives CASSSYQGRGTGELFF.